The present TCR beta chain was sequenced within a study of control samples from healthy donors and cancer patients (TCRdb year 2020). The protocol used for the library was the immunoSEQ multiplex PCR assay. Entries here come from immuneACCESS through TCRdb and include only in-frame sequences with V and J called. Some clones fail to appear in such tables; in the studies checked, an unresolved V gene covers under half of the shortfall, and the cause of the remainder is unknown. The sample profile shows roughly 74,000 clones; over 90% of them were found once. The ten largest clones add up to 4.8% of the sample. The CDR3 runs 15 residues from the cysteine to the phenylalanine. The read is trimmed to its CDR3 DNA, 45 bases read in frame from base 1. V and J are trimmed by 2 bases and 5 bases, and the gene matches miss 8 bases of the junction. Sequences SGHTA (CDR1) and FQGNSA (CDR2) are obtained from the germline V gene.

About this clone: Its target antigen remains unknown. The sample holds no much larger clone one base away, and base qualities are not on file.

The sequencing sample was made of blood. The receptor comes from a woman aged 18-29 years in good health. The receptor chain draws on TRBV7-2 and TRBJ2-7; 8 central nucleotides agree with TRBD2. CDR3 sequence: CASSLMSGSSDEQYF. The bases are TGTGCCAGCAGCTTAATGAGCGGGAGTAGCGACGAGCAGTACTTC. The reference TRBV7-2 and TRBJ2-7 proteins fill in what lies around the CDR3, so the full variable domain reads GAGVSQSPSNKVTEKGKDVELRCDPISGHTALYWYRQSLGQGLEFLIYFQGNSAPDKSGLPSDRFSAERTGGSVSTLTIQRTQQEDSAVYLCASSLMSGSSDEQYFGPGTRLTVT.